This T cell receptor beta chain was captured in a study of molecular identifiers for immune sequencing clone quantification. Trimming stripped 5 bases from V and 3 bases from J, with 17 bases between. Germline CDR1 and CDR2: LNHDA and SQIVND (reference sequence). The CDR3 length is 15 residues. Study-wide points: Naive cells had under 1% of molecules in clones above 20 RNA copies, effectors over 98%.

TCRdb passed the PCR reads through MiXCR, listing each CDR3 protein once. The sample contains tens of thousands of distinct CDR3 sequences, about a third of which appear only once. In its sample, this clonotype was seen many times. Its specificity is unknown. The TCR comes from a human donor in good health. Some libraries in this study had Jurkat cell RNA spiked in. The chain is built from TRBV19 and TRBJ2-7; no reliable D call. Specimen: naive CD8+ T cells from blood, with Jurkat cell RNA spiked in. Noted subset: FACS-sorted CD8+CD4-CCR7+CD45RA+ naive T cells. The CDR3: CASSYGTPLYYEQYF. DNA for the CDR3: TGTGCCAGTAGTTACGGAACACCTTTATACTACGAGCAGTACTTC.